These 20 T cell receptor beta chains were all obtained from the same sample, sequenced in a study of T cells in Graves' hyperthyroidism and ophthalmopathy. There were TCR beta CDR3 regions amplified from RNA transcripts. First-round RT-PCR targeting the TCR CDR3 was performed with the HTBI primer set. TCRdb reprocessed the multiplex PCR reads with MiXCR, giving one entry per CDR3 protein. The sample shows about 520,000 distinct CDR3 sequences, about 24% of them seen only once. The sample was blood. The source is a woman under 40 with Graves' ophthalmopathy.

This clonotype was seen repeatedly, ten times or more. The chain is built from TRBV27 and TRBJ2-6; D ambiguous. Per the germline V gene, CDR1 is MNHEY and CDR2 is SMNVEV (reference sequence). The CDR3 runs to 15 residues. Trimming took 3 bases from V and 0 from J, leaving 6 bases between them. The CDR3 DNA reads TGTGCCAGCAGTTTTATGGGCTCTGGGGCCAACGTCCTGACTTTC. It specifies CASSFMGSGANVLTF.

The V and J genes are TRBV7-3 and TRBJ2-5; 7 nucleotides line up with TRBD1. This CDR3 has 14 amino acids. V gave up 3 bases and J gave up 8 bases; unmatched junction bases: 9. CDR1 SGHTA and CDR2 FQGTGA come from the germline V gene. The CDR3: CASSFDRDSGTQYF. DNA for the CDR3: TGTGCCAGCAGCTTTGACAGGGATTCAGGTACCCAGTACTTC.

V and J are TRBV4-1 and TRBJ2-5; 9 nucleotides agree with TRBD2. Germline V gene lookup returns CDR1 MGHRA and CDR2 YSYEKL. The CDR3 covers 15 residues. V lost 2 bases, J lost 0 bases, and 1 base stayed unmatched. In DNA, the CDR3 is TGCGCCAGCAGCCAAAAGCGGGGGGACCAAGAGACCCAGTACTTC. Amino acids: CASSQKRGDQETQYF.

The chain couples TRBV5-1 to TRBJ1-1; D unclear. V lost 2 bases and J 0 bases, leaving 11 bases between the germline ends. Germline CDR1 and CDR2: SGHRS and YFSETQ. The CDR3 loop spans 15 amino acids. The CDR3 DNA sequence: TGCGCCAGCAGCTTCCTGACGGCGATGAACACTGAAGCTTTCTTT. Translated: CASSFLTAMNTEAFF.

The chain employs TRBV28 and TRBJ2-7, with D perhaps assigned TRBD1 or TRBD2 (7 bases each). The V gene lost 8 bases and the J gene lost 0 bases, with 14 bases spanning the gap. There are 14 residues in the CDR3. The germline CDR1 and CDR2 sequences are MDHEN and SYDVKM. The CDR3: CASQGRGLSYEQYF. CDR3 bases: TGTGCCAGCCAGGGGAGGGGGCTCTCCTACGAGCAGTACTTC.

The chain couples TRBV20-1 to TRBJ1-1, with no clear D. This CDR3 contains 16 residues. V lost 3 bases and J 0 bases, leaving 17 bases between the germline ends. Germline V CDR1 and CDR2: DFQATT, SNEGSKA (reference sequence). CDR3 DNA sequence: TGCAGTGCTAGTCCCGGGTCCAATCGGCTGAACACTGAAGCTTTCTTT. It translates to CSASPGSNRLNTEAFF.

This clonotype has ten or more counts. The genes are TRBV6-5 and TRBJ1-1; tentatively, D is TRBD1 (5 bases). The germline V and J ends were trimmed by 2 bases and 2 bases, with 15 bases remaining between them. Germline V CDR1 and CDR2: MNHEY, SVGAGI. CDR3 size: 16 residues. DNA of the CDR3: TGTGCCAGCAGTTACACCCGACAGAACCACAACACTGAAGCTTTCTTT. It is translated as CASSYTRQNHNTEAFF.

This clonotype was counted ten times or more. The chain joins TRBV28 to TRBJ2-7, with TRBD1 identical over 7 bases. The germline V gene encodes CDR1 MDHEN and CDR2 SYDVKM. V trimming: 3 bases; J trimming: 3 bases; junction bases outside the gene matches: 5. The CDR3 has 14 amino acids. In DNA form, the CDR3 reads TGTGCCAGCAGTTTTAGGGGGCTAAGCTACGAGCAGTACTTC. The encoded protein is CASSFRGLSYEQYF.

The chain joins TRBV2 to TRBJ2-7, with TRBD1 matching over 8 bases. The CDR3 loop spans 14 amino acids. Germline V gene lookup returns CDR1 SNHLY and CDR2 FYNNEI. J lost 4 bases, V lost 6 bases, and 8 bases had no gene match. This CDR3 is CASSSLRQGYEQYF. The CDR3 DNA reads TGTGCCAGCAGCTCCCTCAGACAGGGGTACGAGCAGTACTTC.

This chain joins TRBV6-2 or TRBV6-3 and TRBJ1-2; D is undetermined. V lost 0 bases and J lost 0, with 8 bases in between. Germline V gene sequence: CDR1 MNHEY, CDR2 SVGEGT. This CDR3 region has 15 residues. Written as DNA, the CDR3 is TGTGCCAGCAGTTACTCCCCCGGAGCTAACTATGGCTACACCTTC. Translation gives CASSYSPGANYGYTF.

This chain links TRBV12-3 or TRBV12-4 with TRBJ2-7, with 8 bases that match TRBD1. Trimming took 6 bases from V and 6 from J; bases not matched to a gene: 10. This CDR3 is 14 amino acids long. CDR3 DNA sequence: TGTGCCAGCAGACCTCGGGCAGGGGGCAGCGAGCAGTACTTC. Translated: CASRPRAGGSEQYF.

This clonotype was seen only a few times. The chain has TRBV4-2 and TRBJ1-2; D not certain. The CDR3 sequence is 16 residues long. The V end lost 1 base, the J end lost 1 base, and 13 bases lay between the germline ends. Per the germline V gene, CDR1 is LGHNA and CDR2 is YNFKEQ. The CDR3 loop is CASSQVVLTLNYGYTF. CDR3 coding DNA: TGTGCCAGCAGCCAAGTGGTACTTACACTTAACTATGGCTACACCTTC.

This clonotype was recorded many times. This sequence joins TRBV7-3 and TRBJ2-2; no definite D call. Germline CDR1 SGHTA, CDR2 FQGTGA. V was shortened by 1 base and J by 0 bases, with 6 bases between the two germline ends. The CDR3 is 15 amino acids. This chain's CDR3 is CASSLIPANTGELFF. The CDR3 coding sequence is TGTGCCAGCAGCTTAATACCGGCGAACACCGGGGAGCTGTTTTTT. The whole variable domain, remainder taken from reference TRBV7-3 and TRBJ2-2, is GAGVSQTPSNKVTEKGKYVELRCDPISGHTALYWYRQSLGQGPEFLIYFQGTGAADDSGLPNDRFFAVRPEGSVSTLKIQRTERGDSAVYLCASSLIPANTGELFFGEGSRLTVL.

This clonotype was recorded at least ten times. The CDR3 loop reads CASSLGSSYEQYF. For the CDR3, the DNA is TGTGCCAGCAGCTTAGGAAGCTCCTACGAGCAGTACTTC. The chain is built from TRBV11-2 and TRBJ2-7; no reliable D call. CDR1 is SGHAT and CDR2 is FQNNGV in the germline V gene. The CDR3 extends over 13 amino acids. Trimming took 1 base from V and 0 from J, leaving 4 bases between them.

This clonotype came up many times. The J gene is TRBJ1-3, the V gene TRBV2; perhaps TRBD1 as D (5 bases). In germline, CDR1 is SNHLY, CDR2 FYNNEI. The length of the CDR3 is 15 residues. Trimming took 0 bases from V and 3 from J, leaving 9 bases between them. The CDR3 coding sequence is TGTGCCAGCAGTGAAGCCTCAGGGTATGGAAACACCATATATTTT. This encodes CASSEASGYGNTIYF. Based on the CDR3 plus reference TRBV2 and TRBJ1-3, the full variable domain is EPEVTQTPSHQVTQMGQEVILRCVPISNHLYFYWYRQILGQKVEFLVSFYNNEISEKSEIFDDQFSVERPDGSNFTLKIRSTKLEDSAMYFCASSEASGYGNTIYFGEGSWLTVV.

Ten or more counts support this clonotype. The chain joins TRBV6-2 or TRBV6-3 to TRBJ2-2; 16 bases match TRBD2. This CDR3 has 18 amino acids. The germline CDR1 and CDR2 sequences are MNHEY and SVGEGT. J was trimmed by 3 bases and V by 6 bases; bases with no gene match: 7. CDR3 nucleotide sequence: TGTGCCAGCAGGGGGACTAGCGGGGGGGCCTGGGACACCGGGGAGCTGTTTTTT. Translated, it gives CASRGTSGGAWDTGELFF.

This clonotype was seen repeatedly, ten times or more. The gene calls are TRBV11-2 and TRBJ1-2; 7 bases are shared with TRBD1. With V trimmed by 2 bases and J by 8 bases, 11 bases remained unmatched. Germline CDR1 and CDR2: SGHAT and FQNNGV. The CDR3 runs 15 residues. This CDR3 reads CASSLYQTGREGYTF. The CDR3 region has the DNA TGTGCCAGCAGCTTATATCAGACAGGGAGAGAAGGCTACACCTTC.

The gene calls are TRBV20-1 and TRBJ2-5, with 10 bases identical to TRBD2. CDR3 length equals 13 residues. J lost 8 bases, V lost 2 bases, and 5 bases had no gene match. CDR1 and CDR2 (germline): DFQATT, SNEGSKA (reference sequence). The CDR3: CSARLAGAETQYF. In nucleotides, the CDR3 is TGCAGTGCTAGACTAGCGGGGGCGGAAACCCAGTACTTC.

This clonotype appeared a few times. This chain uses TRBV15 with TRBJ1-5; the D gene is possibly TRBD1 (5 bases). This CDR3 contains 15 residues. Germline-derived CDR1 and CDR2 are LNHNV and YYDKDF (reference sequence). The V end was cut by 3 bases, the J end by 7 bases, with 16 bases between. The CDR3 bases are TGTGCCACCAGCAGTACCAGGGACCCAATCCAGCCCCAGCATTTT. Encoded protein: CATSSTRDPIQPQHF.

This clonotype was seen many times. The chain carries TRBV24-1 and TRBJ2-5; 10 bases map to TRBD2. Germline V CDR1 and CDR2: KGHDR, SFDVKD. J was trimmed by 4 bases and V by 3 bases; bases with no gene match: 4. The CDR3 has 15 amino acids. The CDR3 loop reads CATSDPSGGGETQYF. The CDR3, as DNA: TGTGCCACCAGTGATCCTAGCGGGGGAGGAGAGACCCAGTACTTC.